The source of this TCR beta chain is a study of early T cells in non-severe SARS-CoV-2 infection. About the study: Sequenced bulk RNA came from whole blood that was unsorted, and chains were unpaired.

The germline V gene has CDR1 WSHSY and CDR2 SAAADI. The CDR3 consists of 12 residues. Between the trimmed V and J ends, which lost 3 bases and 11 bases, there was a span of 13 bases. This clonotype was detected many times. Antigen specificity is unknown. Molecules of cDNA were individually given unique molecular identifiers that were attached to them. From the 5' RACE reads, TCRdb called clonotypes with MiXCR, one entry per CDR3 protein. Among under 30,000 distinct CDR3 sequences listed, approximately 5.6% were seen once. Findings and limits, study-wide: Private and CD4 specificities were missed by VDJdb matching, which favored anti-spike CD8 responses.

The origin of this receptor is an adult who was a healthcare worker with PCR-confirmed SARS-CoV-2 infection or an uninfected control (not recorded which). The chain has TRBV10-2 and TRBJ1-1; possible D gene TRBD1, 5 bases. Sequenced material: whole blood. The CDR3 bases are TGCGCCAGCAGTGAAGAATGGGGCCGGGCTTTCTTT. Translated: CASSEEWGRAFF.